These T cell receptor beta chains were read from a single sample in a study of T cell repertoires in cytomegalovirus infection. One entry per CDR3 protein, called by TCRdb with MiXCR from the reads. This table has some 400,000 distinct CDR3 sequences, roughly a third appearing once. Sequencing used PBMCs. Receptors were obtained from a human donor in good health (CMV status not recorded). Some clones in this sample may be carry-over from other donors' samples. CDR3s include the opening cysteine and the closing phenylalanine or tryptophan. The D gene is left open where the match is weak. Clone size, where shown, is once, few, many, or a class for clones that have expanded.

TRBJ2-1 - TRBV7-2 16 many TGTGCCAGCACCCCGTCAAGGGGATACATATACAATGAGCAGTTCTTC CASTPSRGYIYNEQFF
TRBJ1-2 - TRBV7-9 16 - TGTGCCAGCAGCCCGGGCGGGGACATGAGCCTGGCGGGCTACACCTTC CASSPGGDMSLAGYTF
TRBJ1-2 - TRBV2 16 - TGTGCCAGCAGCAGCGGGGGAGCGGCCGGAGCTTATGGCTACACCTTC CASSSGGAAGAYGYTF
TRBJ1-6 - TRBV7-6 13 few TGTGCCAGCAGCCTCATCGAGGATTCACCCCTCCACTTT CASSLIEDSPLHF
TRBJ2-3 - TRBV7-4 16 - TGTGCCAGCAGTACAGACCTAGCGTCAGGCACAGCTACGCAGTATTTT CASSTDLASGTATQYF
TRBJ1-5 - TRBV19 17 many TGTGCCAGTAGTATGCATAAGGGGGACCCCCAGGGTCAGCCCCAGCATTTT CASSMHKGDPQGQPQHF
TRBJ2-7 TRBD1 TRBV7-8 14 many TGTGCCAGCAGCTTAGTCGGACAGGGGTGGGAGCAGTACTTC CASSLVGQGWEQYF
TRBJ1-1 - TRBV5-6 14 - TGTGCCAGCAGACGCGAGACAGGGAACACTGAAGCTTTCTTT CASRRETGNTEAFF
TRBJ1-1 - TRBV29-1 15 - TGCAGCGTTGATGCCATCCATGGGGTGAACACTGAAGCTTTCTTT CSVDAIHGVNTEAFF
TRBJ1-6 - TRBV5-5 14 few TGTGCCAGCAGCCCTAGGGATTCGCCATCACCCCTCCACTTT CASSPRDSPSPLHF
TRBJ2-1 TRBD2 TRBV7-6 16 - TGTGCCAGCAGCTTAATCGGGGGGGCCTCCTACAATGAGCAGTTCTTC CASSLIGGASYNEQFF
TRBJ2-5 TRBD2 TRBV7-9 14 many TGTGCCAGCAGCTCTAGCGGGGCCCGGGAGACCCAGTACTTC CASSSSGARETQYF
TRBJ1-5 - TRBV6-1 14 few TGTGCCAGCAGGGCACCGGTGGGGGATCAGCCCCAGCATTTT CASRAPVGDQPQHF
TRBJ1-2 TRBD1 TRBV6-2/TRBV6-3 15 few TGTGCCAGCGCGGCAGGGGGCCTCGAAGAATATGGCTACACCTTC CASAAGGLEEYGYTF
TRBJ2-7 - TRBV5-6 14 few TGTGCCAGCAGCACGTCCGGACCCTCCTACGAGCAGTACTTC CASSTSGPSYEQYF
TRBJ2-3 - TRBV18 15 - TGTGCCAGCTCACCACTTCAGGGGGGCGCAGATACGCAGTATTTT CASSPLQGGADTQYF
TRBJ1-6 - TRBV7-8 13 many TGTGCCAGCAGCCCGAATACGGATTCACCCCTCCACTTT CASSPNTDSPLHF
TRBJ1-1 TRBD1 TRBV20-1 15 once TGCAGTGCTAAAACGGGACAGGGATTAAACACTGAAGCTTTCTTT CSAKTGQGLNTEAFF
TRBJ2-7 - TRBV5-5 13 few TGTGCCAGCAGCCACCGATGGGGGGACGAGCAGTACTTC CASSHRWGDEQYF
TRBJ1-4 - TRBV6-6 16 - TGTGCCAGCAGTTACGGGATCCAAATCGAGGGTGAAAAACTGTTTTTT CASSYGIQIEGEKLFF
TRBJ1-1 TRBD1 TRBV7-6 15 many TGTGCCAGCAGCTTAGCGGGGACAGCGAACACTGAAGCTTTCTTT CASSLAGTANTEAFF
TRBJ2-2 - TRBV6-2/TRBV6-3 16 - TGTGCCAGCAGTTACTCGAAGGGGGCGAACACCGGGGAGCTGTTTTTT CASSYSKGANTGELFF
TRBJ2-7 - TRBV12-3/TRBV12-4 16 many TGTGCCAGCCAGGGCCGTGGCGCCGTTGAAGCGTCCGAGCAGTACTTC CASQGRGAVEASEQYF
TRBJ1-2 - TRBV7-6 13 - TGTGCCAGCAGCTTAGAGGTCGGCTATGGCCACACCTTC CASSLEVGYGHTF
TRBJ1-2 - TRBV20-1 15 few TGCAGTGCTATCAGGCGGGACGTTGGGCTGAATGGCTACACCTTC CSAIRRDVGLNGYTF
TRBJ2-1 TRBD2 TRBV2 16 few TGTGCCAGCAGTGAATTCTATACTAGCGGGGCGAATGAGCAGTTCTTC CASSEFYTSGANEQFF
TRBJ2-2 - TRBV7-6 12 - TGTGCTAGCAGCGGAATCACCGGGGAGCTGTTTTTT CASSGITGELFF
TRBJ2-7 - TRBV20-1 13 few TGCAGTGCTCCGGTGACAGTGCCCTACGAGCAGTACTTC CSAPVTVPYEQYF
TRBJ2-3 - TRBV6-1 14 few TGTGCCAGCAGTGATCGGGGTGGTACAGATACGCAGTATTTT CASSDRGGTDTQYF
TRBJ2-1 - TRBV7-8 17 - TGTGCCAGCAGCTCCCCGCGGGGGCCCGGGGAGCTAAATGAGCAGTTCTTC CASSSPRGPGELNEQFF
TRBJ2-6 - TRBV18 17 - TGTGCCAGCTCACCTCTGGGCTCCGTCTCTGGGGCCAACGTCCTGACTTTC CASSPLGSVSGANVLTF
TRBJ2-5 TRBD2 TRBV11-1 17 - TGTGCCAGCAGCTTAGAGGTTGCGGGGGAACACCAAGAGACCCAGTACTTC CASSLEVAGEHQETQYF
TRBJ1-1 - TRBV24-1 12 few TGTGCCACCAAGGGACCGAACACTGAAGCTTTCTTT CATKGPNTEAFF
TRBJ1-1 - TRBV25-1 12 few TGTGCCAGCCGCATGACAGCCTCGGAAGCTTTCTTT CASRMTASEAFF
TRBJ1-1 - TRBV28 12 - TGTGCCAGCTTTACTTTGGACACGGAAGCTTTCTTT CASFTLDTEAFF
TRBJ2-3 TRBD2 TRBV7-9 16 - TGTGCCAGCAGCTCCCATAGCGGGGGCCCCACAGATACGCAGTATTTT CASSSHSGGPTDTQYF
TRBJ1-6 - TRBV11-1 13 - TGTGCCAGCAGCTTTTTGAGAGGTTCACCCCTCCACTTT CASSFLRGSPLHF
TRBJ2-2 - TRBV4-3 13 - TGCGCCAGCAGCCAGAGGGCTACCGGGGAGCTGTTTTTT CASSQRATGELFF
TRBJ2-4 - TRBV6-1 13 many TGTGCCAGCAGTAATACCAGAGAGGACATTCAGTACTTC CASSNTREDIQYF
TRBJ2-5 TRBD2 TRBV5-4 15 - TGTGCCAGCAGCTTGGTTGCTAGCGGGGGTGAGACCCAGTACTTC CASSLVASGGETQYF
TRBJ1-3 - TRBV9 14 - TGTGCCAGCAGCGTACCGTCCTCGGGCGGCACCATATATTTT CASSVPSSGGTIYF
TRBJ1-3 TRBD1 TRBV29-1 13 - TGCAGCGTCGGGACAGGGGTAGGAAACACCATATATTTT CSVGTGVGNTIYF